The T cell receptor (beta chain) under discussion was sequenced for a study of cytomegalovirus exposure and HLA in healthy donors. PCR involved 60 Vbeta and 13 Jbeta primers. The protocol was immunoSEQ multiplex PCR, while the TCRdb copy is restricted to in-frame clones and leaves out a portion. The sample holds more than 110,000 clones, about 70% seen once. V shed 5 bases, J shed 9 bases, and the junction held 10 bases outside the gene matches. Germline lookup yields CDR1 SGHAT and CDR2 FQNNGV. This CDR3 has 14 residues. This clonotype was sampled from a man younger than 35 in good health and CMV-seronegative. Sequenced material: PBMCs. The V and J genes are TRBV11-2 and TRBJ2-1; 7 bases are shared with TRBD1. CDR3 residues: CASSPLTGTSEQFF. CDR3 nucleotide sequence: TGTGCCAGCAGCCCACTGACAGGGACGAGTGAGCAGTTCTTC.